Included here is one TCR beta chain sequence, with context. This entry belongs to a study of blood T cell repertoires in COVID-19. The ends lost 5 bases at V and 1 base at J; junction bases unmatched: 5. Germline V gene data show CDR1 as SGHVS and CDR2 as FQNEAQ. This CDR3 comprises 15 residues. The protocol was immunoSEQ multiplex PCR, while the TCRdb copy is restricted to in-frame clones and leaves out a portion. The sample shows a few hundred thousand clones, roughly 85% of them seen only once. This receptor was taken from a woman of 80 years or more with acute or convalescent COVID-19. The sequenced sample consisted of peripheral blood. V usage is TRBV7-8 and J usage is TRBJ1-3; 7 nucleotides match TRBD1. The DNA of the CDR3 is TGTGCCAGCAGCCAGACAGGGACGTCTGGAAACACCATATATTTT. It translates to CASSQTGTSGNTIYF.